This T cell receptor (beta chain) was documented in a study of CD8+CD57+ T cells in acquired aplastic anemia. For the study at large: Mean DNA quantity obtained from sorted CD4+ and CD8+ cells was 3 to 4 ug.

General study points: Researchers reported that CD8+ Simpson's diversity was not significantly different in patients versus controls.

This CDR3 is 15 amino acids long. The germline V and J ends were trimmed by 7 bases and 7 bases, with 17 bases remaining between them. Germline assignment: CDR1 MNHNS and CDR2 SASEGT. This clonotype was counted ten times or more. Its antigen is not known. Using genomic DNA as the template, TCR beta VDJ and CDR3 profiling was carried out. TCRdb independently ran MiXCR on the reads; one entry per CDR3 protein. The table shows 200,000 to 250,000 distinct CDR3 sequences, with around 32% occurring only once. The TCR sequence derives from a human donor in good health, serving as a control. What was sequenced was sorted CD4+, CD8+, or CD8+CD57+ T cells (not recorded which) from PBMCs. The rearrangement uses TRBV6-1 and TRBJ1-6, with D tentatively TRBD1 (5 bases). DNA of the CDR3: TGTGCCAGCAAGCCCGGGGGTAGGAGAAATTCACCCCTCCACTTT. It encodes CASKPGGRRNSPLHF.